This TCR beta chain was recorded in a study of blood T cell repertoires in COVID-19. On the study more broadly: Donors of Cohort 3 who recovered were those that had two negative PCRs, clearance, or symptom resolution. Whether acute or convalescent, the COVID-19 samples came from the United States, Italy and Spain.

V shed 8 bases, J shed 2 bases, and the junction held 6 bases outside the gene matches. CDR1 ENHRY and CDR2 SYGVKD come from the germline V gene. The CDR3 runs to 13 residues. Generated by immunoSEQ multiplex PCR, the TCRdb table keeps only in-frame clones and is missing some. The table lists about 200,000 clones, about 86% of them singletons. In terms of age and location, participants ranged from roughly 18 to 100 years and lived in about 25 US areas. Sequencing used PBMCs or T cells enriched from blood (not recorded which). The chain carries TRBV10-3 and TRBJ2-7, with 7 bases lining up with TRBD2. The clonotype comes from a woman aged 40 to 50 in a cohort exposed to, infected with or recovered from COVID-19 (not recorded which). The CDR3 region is CAIAIGLAYEQYF. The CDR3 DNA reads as TGTGCCATCGCCATAGGACTAGCCTACGAGCAGTACTTC.